A single sample gave rise to the 16 T cell receptor beta chains below, sequenced in a study of regulatory T cells in long-lasting Graves disease (dated by TCRdb to about 2021). This specimen's time point label, per the study, means: persistent/refractory GD, antithyroid drugs over 5 years with positive TRAb. For both TCR sequencing and RNA sequencing, RNA was extracted from PBMCs using TRIzol. Preparation of the library involved multiplex PCR. The sequencer was an Illumina HiSeq 4000. TCR beta libraries were built with iRepertoire HTBI primers and Arm-PCR amplification of CDR3 regions. The public reads were run again by TCRdb, first through fastp at Q25 and then through MiXCR, and only productive beta chains were kept. A single entry per CDR3 protein holds the most common genes and DNA from its merged rows. The sample yields approximately 400,000 distinct CDR3 sequences; roughly a quarter were counted once. Roughly 28% of the sample goes to the ten largest clones.

Specimen: peripheral blood mononuclear cells (PBMCs), collected when the disease was refractory, from a patient treated with antithyroid drugs. The receptors derive from a female donor with Graves disease.

This clonotype appeared a few times. The V gene is TRBV19, the J gene TRBJ1-5; D perhaps matches TRBD1 (5 bases). V lost 6 bases, J lost 3 bases, and 15 bases lay in between. This CDR3 is 15 amino acids long. Germline lookup yields CDR1 LNHDA and CDR2 SQIVND (reference sequence). The DNA for the CDR3 is TGTGCCAGTAGAAGACAGCCGAATCCCAATCAGCCCCAGCATTTT. Its translation is CASRRQPNPNQPQHF.

This clonotype has a handful of counts. The chain uses TRBV10-3 and TRBJ2-5; TRBD2 matches at 13 bases. The V segment lost 6 bases and the J segment 4 bases; nucleotides outside the gene matches: 5. CDR3 length: 15 amino acids. Per germline, CDR1 ENHRY and CDR2 SYGVKD. As DNA, the CDR3 is TGTGCCATCAGAGGGACTAGCGGGGACCGAGAGACCCAGTACTTC. Its protein product is CAIRGTSGDRETQYF.

This clonotype came up a few times. The chain uses TRBV5-1 and TRBJ2-2; D perhaps matches TRBD2 (6 bases). Germline-derived CDR1 and CDR2 are SGHRS and YFSETQ. Trimming took 5 bases from V and 3 from J, leaving 14 bases between them. The length of the CDR3 is 15 residues. CDR3 DNA: TGCGCCAGCAGTATGGAGGGCCTTGACACCGGGGAGCTGTTTTTT. It encodes CASSMEGLDTGELFF.

The V gene is TRBV3-1, the J gene TRBJ2-7; possibly TRBD1 or TRBD2 for D (6 bases each). The V gene's germline CDR1 is LGHDT and CDR2 YNNKEL (reference sequence). The CDR3 is 15 residues long. Trimming stripped 2 bases from V and 5 bases from J, with 16 bases between. The CDR3 DNA follows: TGTGCCAGCAGCCAACGGGGGCTCTGGGGTAACGAGCAGTACTTC. It translates to CASSQRGLWGNEQYF.

This clonotype was counted a few times. The chain links TRBV30 to TRBJ2-7; D remains unclear. The germline CDR1 and CDR2 sequences are GTSNPN and SVGIG (reference sequence). CDR3 length equals 14 residues. The V gene lost 3 bases and the J gene lost 4 bases, with 16 bases spanning the gap. The CDR3 reads CAWSRLGQLYEQYF. CDR3 DNA sequence: TGTGCCTGGAGCCGTCTGGGCCAGCTGTACGAGCAGTACTTC.

In its sample, this clonotype was seen many times. The chain uses TRBV28 and TRBJ1-5, with no clear D. CDR3 length: 12 amino acids. Germline loops: CDR1 MDHEN, CDR2 SYDVKM. Trimming took off 6 bases at V and 4 bases at J, with 7 bases between the two ends. DNA of the CDR3: TGTGCCAGCAGCCAAGAAAATCAGCCCCAGCATTTT. Amino acids: CASSQENQPQHF.

The V call is TRBV20-1, the J call TRBJ1-1, with 7 positions matching TRBD1. Trimming took 6 bases from V and 7 from J; bases not matched to a gene: 8. Germline assignment: CDR1 DFQATT and CDR2 SNEGSKA (reference sequence). CDR3 length: 12 residues. The CDR3 nucleotides are TGCAGTGCACTCAGGGGGACCCATGAAGCTTTCTTT. It encodes CSALRGTHEAFF.

This clonotype occurred many times. The gene calls are TRBV7-2 and TRBJ1-5; no reliable D call. V lost 2 bases, J lost 6 bases, and 8 bases lay in between. This CDR3 is 13 amino acids long. Germline loops: CDR1 SGHTA, CDR2 FQGNSA. Here the CDR3 reads CASSLWVGQPQHF. DNA of the CDR3: TGTGCCAGCAGCTTATGGGTTGGTCAGCCCCAGCATTTT.

This clonotype was counted ten times or more. The chain carries TRBV27 and TRBJ1-1; 11 positions match TRBD1. V lost 9 bases and J lost 7; bases outside the gene matches: 22. CDR1 is MNHEY, CDR2 SMNVEV, per germline (reference sequence). The CDR3 covers 18 residues. The DNA for the CDR3 is TGTGCCAGGGGACCGGGACAGGGGGAAGAGTTGGCCCCTCGTGAAGCTTTCTTT. It codes for CARGPGQGEELAPREAFF.

In its sample, this clonotype was seen many times. V gene TRBV12-3 or TRBV12-4 combines with J gene TRBJ1-2; 7 nucleotides agree with TRBD1. Losses at the gene ends were 2 bases for V and 1 base for J; bases not matched to a gene: 1. The length of the CDR3 is 14 residues. The CDR3 DNA follows: TGTGCCAGCAGTTTAACAGGGGTTAACTATGGCTACACCTTC. Translated: CASSLTGVNYGYTF.

This clonotype came up many times. V is TRBV2 and J is TRBJ1-1; D is unresolved. The CDR3 is 15 amino acids. Between the trimmed V and J ends, which lost 6 bases and 0 bases, there was a span of 14 bases. Germline loops: CDR1 SNHLY, CDR2 FYNNEI. Written as DNA, the CDR3 is TGTGCCAGCAGCCCGGAGCTTGTGGTGAACACTGAAGCTTTCTTT. Encoded protein: CASSPELVVNTEAFF.

By proportion, this clonotype is medium-sized. This sequence joins TRBV28 and TRBJ2-7; 7 nucleotides agree with TRBD2. After removal of 2 bases from V and 4 bases from J, the junction contained 5 bases not matched to a gene. The CDR3 length is 14 residues. Germline V gives CDR1 MDHEN, CDR2 SYDVKM. The CDR3 DNA follows: TGTGCCAGCAGTTTACGGGGGGATGTTTACGAGCAGTACTTC. As protein: CASSLRGDVYEQYF.

The V call is TRBV25-1, the J call TRBJ2-3, with D perhaps given as TRBD1 or TRBD2 (7 bases each). Germline V gene data show CDR1 as MGHDK and CDR2 as SYGVNS. V was pared by 6 bases and J by 4 bases, with 14 bases between. The CDR3 runs to 14 residues. CDR3 DNA: TGTGCCAGCAGGAGACAGGGAGGGGCAGATACGCAGTATTTT. It translates to CASRRQGGADTQYF.

This clonotype was recorded at least ten times. The V gene is TRBV28, the J gene TRBJ2-7, with D unresolved. The germline V gene encodes CDR1 MDHEN and CDR2 SYDVKM. Trimming pared 7 bases from V and 2 bases from J, leaving 6 bases between. This CDR3 region has 11 residues. CDR3 DNA: TGTGCCAGCACTAAGACCTACGAGCAGTACTTC. Its protein is CASTKTYEQYF. Filled out from reference TRBV28 and TRBJ2-7, the complete variable domain reads DVKVTQSSRYLVKRTGEKVFLECVQDMDHENMFWYRQDPGLGLRLIYFSYDVKMKEKGDIPEGYSVSREKKERFSLILESASTNQTSMYLCASTKTYEQYFGPGTRLTVT.

The chain combines TRBV7-6 with TRBJ2-7; the match to TRBD2 covers 10 bases. V shed 4 bases, J shed 0 bases, and the junction held 3 bases outside the gene matches. Germline V gene sequence: CDR1 SGHVS, CDR2 FNYEAQ. The CDR3 extends over 15 amino acids. The CDR3 is CASSSLAGFSYEQYF. The DNA of the CDR3 is TGTGCCAGCAGCTCACTAGCGGGATTCTCCTACGAGCAGTACTTC.

As concerns this clonotype: The missing conserved phenylalanine or tryptophan at the end of this CDR3 makes a read error likely. The V gene is TRBV9, the J gene TRBJ1-5; D gene ambiguous. The germline V gene has CDR1 SGDLS and CDR2 YYNGEE. The CDR3 totals 13 residues. V was cut by 1 base and J by 4 bases, with 6 bases left in between. The CDR3 protein is CASSVTVNQPQHL. In DNA, the CDR3 is TGTGCCAGCAGCGTAACAGTTAATCAGCCCCAGCATCTT.